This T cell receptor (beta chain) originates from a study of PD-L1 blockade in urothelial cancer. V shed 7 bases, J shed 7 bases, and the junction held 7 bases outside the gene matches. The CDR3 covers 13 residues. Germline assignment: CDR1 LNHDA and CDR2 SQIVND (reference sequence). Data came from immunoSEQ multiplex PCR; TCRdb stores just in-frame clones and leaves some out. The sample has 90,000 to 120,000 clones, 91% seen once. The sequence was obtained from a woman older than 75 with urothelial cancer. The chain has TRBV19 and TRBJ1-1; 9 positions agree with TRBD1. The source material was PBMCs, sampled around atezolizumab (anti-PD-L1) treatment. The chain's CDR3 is CASMLTGGVEAFF. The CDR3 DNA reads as TGTGCCAGTATGCTGACAGGGGGAGTTGAAGCTTTCTTT.